This entry is about one T cell receptor beta chain. Its antigen remains undetermined. No much larger clone is present one base from it, and per-base qualities are unavailable. The sample is drawn from a study of OX40 agonist ivuxolimab in advanced cancers. About the study as a whole: Ivuxolimab was a fully human IgG2 agonistic monoclonal antibody targeting the costimulatory receptor OX40 (CD134). Of the roughly 53 patients in dose escalation, about 20 had hepatocellular carcinoma, some 15 had melanoma, 9 had renal cell carcinoma and 9 had head and neck cancer. In the dose-escalation cohort, 75% to 85% of patients were male, and the mean age was 60 years with a range of about 20 to 79. The paper covers the monotherapy dose-escalation part of the phase I ivuxolimab trial, which included N of about 50 patients. Intravenous ivuxolimab was administered to patients every 2 weeks at six dose levels: 0.01, 0.1, 0.3, 1.5, 3 and 10 mg/kg. Prior anti-PD-1, anti-PD-L1 or anti-CTLA-4 therapy was permitted, and checkpoint inhibitors had been received by 40% to 50% of dose-escalation patients. Three dose-escalation patients achieved partial responses, one with hepatocellular carcinoma and two with cutaneous melanoma. The purpose of peripheral TCRbeta sequencing was to test whether ivuxolimab changed TCR sequence diversity and led to clonal T-cell expansion.

For sequencing of the TCRbeta CDR3 region, genomic DNA was extracted from the sorted cells. The immunoSEQ Assay was used for sequencing of TCRbeta CDR3 regions. TCRdb provides this immuneACCESS table in a form limited to in-frame rearrangements. Some clones are lacking; in checked studies, under half of them reflect an unresolved V gene, and why the rest are absent is not known. The table for this sample lists roughly 80,000 clones; 93% of them were counted only once. The ten largest clones represent about 6.7% of the sample. The CDR1 and CDR2 encoded by the germline V gene are SGHTA and FQGTGA. A distance of 9 bases separates the germline ends of V and J, which lose 2 bases and 3 bases respectively. The CDR3, cysteine through phenylalanine, is 14 amino acids long. CDR3 DNA only is kept here, 42 bases in frame from base 1. Overall study outcomes, separate from this receptor: After ivuxolimab, more expanded clones were found on average in CD8+ T cells than in CD4+ T cells. In partial responders in the 0.1-3.0 mg/kg groups, normalized peripheral clonal expansion was found to be among the lowest, especially among CD8+ T cells. Low levels of normalized T-cell clonal expansion were also seen in some patients who did not respond. At doses of 0.1 to 3.0 mg/kg, clonal expansion of both CD4+ and CD8+ T cells in blood was seen between baseline and week 6. Which antigens the clonally expanded peripheral T cells were specific for was not determined.

Patients with autoimmune disease history or receiving systemic immunosuppression were excluded from the trial. Peripheral blood for TCR sequencing was drawn from every dose cohort at baseline, at cycle 4 day 1 and at cycle 7 day 1. The samples were drawn from a first-in-human, open-label, multicenter phase I dose-escalation trial of ivuxolimab. Adults with locally advanced or metastatic melanoma, renal cell carcinoma, hepatocellular carcinoma or head and neck squamous cell carcinoma were enrolled in the trial. Before TCR sequencing, CD4+ T cells and CD8+ T cells were sorted from peripheral blood as separate populations.

The rearranged segments are TRBV7-3 and TRBJ2-3, with an unclear D gene assignment. The clonotype originates from an adult with an advanced solid tumor such as melanoma, head and neck, liver or kidney cancer. Sample: CD4+ or CD8+ T cells sorted from blood, taken in a trial of the OX40 agonist ivuxolimab. The CDR3 here reads CASSLDPGTDTQYF. Here is the DNA: TGTGCCAGCAGCTTAGACCCTGGGACAGATACGCAGTATTTT.